A selection of T cell receptor beta chains follows, all from one sample in a study of shared clonotypes between healthy human individuals. The table came from immunoSEQ multiplex PCR; TCRdb's copy has only in-frame clones and leaves some out. In the table there are under 1,100,000 clones, 78% of which are singletons. The source material was memory CD4+ T cells from PBMCs. These receptor sequences come from a young man in good health. Some clones in this sample may be carry-over from other donors' samples. Each CDR3 is given without its conserved first and last residue.

cdr3_aa | j_call | v_call
ASTTGANTQY | TRBJ2-3 | TRBV11-2
ASSPAGLAGGGTQY | TRBJ2-3 | TRBV7-9
ASSQARRAGELF | TRBJ2-2 | TRBV14
ASSLAGGRVLEAF | TRBJ1-1 | TRBV5-4
ASSGADRGGEEQY | TRBJ2-7 | TRBV6-6
AISASDRGGTDTQY | TRBJ2-3 | TRBV10-3
ASSPASGRLTDTQY | TRBJ2-3 | TRBV7-2
ASSLVGTGGYEQY | . | TRBV5-1
ASSRSNYEQY | TRBJ2-7 | TRBV28
ASSSRQGAEQY | TRBJ2-7 | TRBV7-6
ASSDSAGGDTEAF | TRBJ1-1 | TRBV25-1
ASSGWSREGRGEQY | TRBJ2-7 | TRBV6-1
ASSGGSLDEQY | TRBJ2-7 | TRBV5-1
ASSDEGPEAF | TRBJ1-1 | TRBV5-1
ASINPGNTIY | TRBJ1-3 | TRBV28
ASSQGTSGSPPPDTQY | TRBJ2-3 | TRBV4-3
ASSVSGGRTYEQY | TRBJ2-7 | TRBV5-1
SVDSDTSQIADGYT | TRBJ1-2 | TRBV29-1
SVQLGTGGSEQY | TRBJ2-7 | TRBV29-1
SAGPGTLNTGELF | TRBJ2-2 | TRBV29-1
ASSLGLAAFTDTQY | TRBJ2-3 | TRBV7-2
ASFAGGGNVLT | TRBJ2-6 | TRBV28
ASSPRLAGVIYEQF | TRBJ2-1 | TRBV7-2
SGQFETQY | TRBJ2-5 | TRBV20-1
ASSQTGQGIGEQY | TRBJ2-7 | TRBV7-3
ASKGAVSSYEQY | TRBJ2-7 | TRBV6-5
ASSYGTRMNTEAF | TRBJ1-1 | TRBV6-5
ASSLGPGQGNTGELF | TRBJ2-2 | TRBV11-2
ASSVDGRANYGYT | TRBJ1-2 | TRBV6-1
ASSIFEIGAQH | TRBJ1-5 | TRBV19
ASAETRDSSTDTQY | TRBJ2-3 | TRBV12-5
ASKLSGDTDTQY | TRBJ2-3 | TRBV6-5
ASSLRPSGSAHNEQF | TRBJ2-1 | TRBV4-2
AISPERDQLYGYT | TRBJ1-2 | TRBV10-3
ASSPRTGGTQPQH | TRBJ1-5 | TRBV19
ASSRVAQGTQY | TRBJ2-3 | TRBV11-2